This T cell receptor beta chain was identified in a study of blood T cell repertoires in COVID-19. For the study at large: From the United States, Italy and Spain came samples of acute and convalescent COVID-19. From T cells, B-cell-depleted T cells, or PBMCs came the material, which was cDNA or gDNA.

CDR1 is SGHTA, CDR2 FQGTGA, per germline. Trimming at V came to 5 bases and at J to 5 bases, leaving 9 bases not matched to a gene. The CDR3 runs to 15 residues. Methods used by the authors: By means of reference gene primer amplification, nucleated cell counts were estimated. Data came from immunoSEQ multiplex PCR; TCRdb stores just in-frame clones and leaves some out. The DNA was the basis for D and trimming; V, J and clone size are from that table. The sample shows roughly 190,000 clones, 75% to 90% of them seen only once. The chain joins TRBV7-3 to TRBJ2-3; 8 nucleotides line up with TRBD2. This clonotype originated in a woman aged 55-70 years with acute or convalescent COVID-19. The sequenced material came from peripheral blood. This CDR3 reads CASSPPGLEGDTQYF. The CDR3 nucleotides are TGTGCCAGCAGCCCCCCGGGACTAGAGGGAGATACGCAGTATTTT. Combining the CDR3 with reference TRBV7-3 and TRBJ2-3 gives the whole variable domain GAGVSQTPSNKVTEKGKYVELRCDPISGHTALYWYRQSLGQGPEFLIYFQGTGAADDSGLPNDRFFAVRPEGSVSTLKIQRTERGDSAVYLCASSPPGLEGDTQYFGPGTRLTVL.